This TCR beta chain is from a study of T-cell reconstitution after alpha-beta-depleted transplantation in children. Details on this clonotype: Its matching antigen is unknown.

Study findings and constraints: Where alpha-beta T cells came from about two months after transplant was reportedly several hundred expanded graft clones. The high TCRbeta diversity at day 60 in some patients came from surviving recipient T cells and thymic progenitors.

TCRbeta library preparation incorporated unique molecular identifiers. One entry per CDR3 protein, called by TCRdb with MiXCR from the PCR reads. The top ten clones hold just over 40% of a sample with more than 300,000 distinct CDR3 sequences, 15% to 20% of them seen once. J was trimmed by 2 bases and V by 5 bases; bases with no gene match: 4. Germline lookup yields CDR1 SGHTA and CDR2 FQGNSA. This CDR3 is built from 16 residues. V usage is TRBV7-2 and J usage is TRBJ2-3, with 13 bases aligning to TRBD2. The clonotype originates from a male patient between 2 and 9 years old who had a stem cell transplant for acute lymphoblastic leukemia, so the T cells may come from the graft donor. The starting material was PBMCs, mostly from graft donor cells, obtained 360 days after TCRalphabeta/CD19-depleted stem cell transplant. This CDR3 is CASSRGLAGVTDTQYF. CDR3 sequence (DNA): TGTGCCAGCAGCCGCGGACTAGCGGGAGTCACAGATACGCAGTATTTT.